The next 7 T cell receptor beta chains were all read from a single sample in a study of blood T cell repertoires in COVID-19. Method: immunoSEQ multiplex PCR; TCRdb's copy keeps in-frame clones and lacks some. The sample has 40,000 to 55,000 clones, about 80% seen once; the top ten hold 15% to 20%. The material sequenced was peripheral blood. These receptor sequences come from a man between 65 and 79 years old with acute or convalescent COVID-19.

The chain uses TRBV5-4 and TRBJ2-1; 7 positions agree with TRBD2. Germline trimming cut 5 bases from V and 3 bases from J; bases unmatched to any gene: 11. Germline CDR1 reads SGHNT; CDR2 reads YYREEE (reference sequence). The CDR3 is made up of 16 amino acids. The CDR3, as DNA: TGTGCCAGCAGTCCTTCTCTGGGGGGGGTCTACAATGAGCAGTTCTTC. This codes for CASSPSLGGVYNEQFF.

The rearrangement uses TRBV30 and TRBJ1-1; D perhaps matches TRBD1 (6 bases). Trimming left V 2 bases short and J 5 bases short, with 12 bases between. The CDR3 loop spans 13 amino acids. CDR1 and CDR2 from the germline V gene are GTSNPN and SVGIG (reference sequence). CDR3 sequence reads: CAWSQRQVTEAFF. The CDR3 nucleotides read TGTGCCTGGAGTCAAAGACAGGTTACTGAAGCTTTCTTT.

The chain carries TRBV7-2 and TRBJ2-2, with D uncertain. Trimming removed 4 bases from V and 4 bases from J, with 4 bases in between. This CDR3 is built from 12 residues. Germline assignment: CDR1 SGHTA and CDR2 FQGNSA. The CDR3 loop is CASSSFTGELFF. In nucleotides, the CDR3 is TGTGCCAGCAGCTCCTTCACCGGGGAGCTGTTTTTT.

This rearrangement joins TRBV19 to TRBJ1-2, with D possibly being TRBD1 (5 bases). Germline CDR1 is LNHDA and CDR2 is SQIVND (reference sequence). This CDR3 comprises 15 residues. Trimming left V 5 bases short and J 2 bases short, with 15 bases between. CDR3 in amino acids: CASSLRRVPNYGYTF. DNA of the CDR3: TGTGCCAGTAGTCTACGCAGGGTACCCAACTATGGCTACACCTTC.

J is TRBJ1-5 and V is TRBV28; 9 bases are a match to TRBD1. The junction had 4 bases not matched to a gene; V was cut back by 3 bases and J by 4 bases. The CDR3 covers 15 residues. The germline gives CDR1 MDHEN, CDR2 SYDVKM. For the CDR3, the DNA is TGTGCCAGCAGTTTCGGGGACAGGGCGAATCAGCCCCAGCATTTT. It encodes CASSFGDRANQPQHF.

V is TRBV10-3 and J is TRBJ2-3, with 7 bases lining up with TRBD2. Germline loops: CDR1 ENHRY, CDR2 SYGVKD. The trim removed 0 bases at V and 0 bases at J, leaving 12 bases unmatched. This CDR3 contains 19 residues. The CDR3 spells CAISESWTSQNPSTDTQYF. In nucleotides, the CDR3 is TGTGCCATCAGTGAGTCATGGACTAGTCAAAACCCTAGCACAGATACGCAGTATTTT.

This chain joins TRBV7-2 and TRBJ2-1, with D maybe TRBD2 (6 bases). The CDR3 loop spans 16 amino acids. Trimming removed 1 base at V and 1 base at J, with 11 bases between. The V gene's germline CDR1 is SGHTA and CDR2 FQGNSA. The CDR3 is CASSLGGGVSYNEQFF. The CDR3 DNA reads as TGTGCCAGCAGCTTAGGGGGCGGGGTGTCCTACAATGAGCAGTTCTTC. The full variable domain, completed using reference TRBV7-2 and TRBJ2-1, is GAGVSQSPSNKVTEKGKDVELRCDPISGHTALYWYRQSLGQGLEFLIYFQGNSAPDKSGLPSDRFSAERTGGSVSTLTIQRTQQEDSAVYLCASSLGGGVSYNEQFFGPGTRLTVL.